This T cell receptor (beta chain) originates from a study of blood T cell repertoires in COVID-19. Some clones are missing from TCRdb's copy, which holds only in-frame ones; the method was immunoSEQ multiplex PCR. The table shows around 370,000 clones, with 88% occurring only once. Sequencing was done on a sample of PBMCs or T cells enriched from blood (not recorded which). The sequence was obtained from a woman aged 18-29 years who had recovered from COVID-19.

The CDR3 sequence: CASSEGGDYEQYF. In DNA form, the CDR3 reads TGTGCCAGCAGTGAAGGGGGCGACTACGAGCAGTACTTC. V is TRBV2 and J is TRBJ2-7; D possibly corresponds to TRBD1 (5 bases). In germline, CDR1 is SNHLY, CDR2 FYNNEI. V was trimmed by 1 base and J by 3 bases, leaving 7 bases between them. CDR3 length: 13 amino acids.